Below, 23 T cell receptor beta chains from the same sample are listed, as sequenced in a study of identical twins. TCRdb passed the 5' RACE reads through MiXCR, listing each CDR3 protein once. The table records approximately 700,000 distinct CDR3 sequences, around 6% of them present only once. The specimen was naive T cells sorted from blood. All receptors derive from a man aged 18 to 29 in good health.

The chain links TRBV4-3 to TRBJ2-7, with a possible D match to TRBD2 (6 bases). CDR3 length: 15 residues. Looked up from germline, CDR1 is LGHNA and CDR2 is YSLEER. Trimming stripped 0 bases from V and 2 bases from J, with 11 bases between. CDR3 in amino acids: CASSQDRTITYEQYF. The CDR3 coding sequence is TGCGCCAGCAGCCAAGATCGGACTATCACCTACGAGCAGTACTTC.

This clonotype was counted at least ten times. This chain connects TRBV7-8 to TRBJ2-1; 14 bases agree with TRBD2. Germline assignment: CDR1 SGHVS and CDR2 FQNEAQ. V lost 2 bases, J lost 7 bases, and 4 bases stayed unmatched. CDR3 length: 16 amino acids. This CDR3 is CASSLKTSGRDNEQFF. DNA for the CDR3: TGTGCCAGCAGCTTAAAGACTAGCGGGAGGGATAATGAGCAGTTCTTC.

This clonotype was counted a few times. This chain links TRBV6-2 or TRBV6-3 with TRBJ1-6; D call uncertain. V lost 10 bases to trimming and J lost 10 bases, with 5 bases between them. Per germline, CDR1 MNHEY and CDR2 SVGEGT. This CDR3 has 9 residues. CDR3 protein: CATRSPLHF. The CDR3 nucleotides are TGTGCCACCAGATCACCCCTCCACTTT.

This clonotype was detected only a few times. The chain uses TRBV20-1 and TRBJ2-1, with TRBD2 as a possible D gene (5 bases). The ends were cut back, 6 bases at V and 0 bases at J, with 15 bases in the middle. The CDR3 runs 15 residues. Germline CDR1 DFQATT, CDR2 SNEGSKA (reference sequence). The CDR3 nucleotides read TGCAGTGCCGGGGTACTCTCGAGCTCCTACAATGAGCAGTTCTTC. Translation: CSAGVLSSSYNEQFF.

Many counts were recorded for this clonotype. The chain combines TRBV10-3 with TRBJ1-4, with no clear D. Trimming removed 4 bases at V and 0 bases at J, with 9 bases between. This CDR3 contains 15 residues. Germline CDR1 is ENHRY and CDR2 is SYGVKD. This CDR3 is CAISGGSTTNEKLFF. CDR3 in DNA: TGTGCCATCAGTGGTGGCAGCACAACTAATGAAAAACTGTTTTTT.

This sequence joins TRBV19 and TRBJ2-6; D remains ambiguous. This CDR3 comprises 14 residues. V was cut by 9 bases and J by 1 base, with 10 bases left in between. The germline gives CDR1 LNHDA, CDR2 SQIVND (reference sequence). The CDR3 nucleotides read TGTGCCAGACGTCTACCGTCTGGGGCCAACGTCCTGACTTTC. Translation: CARRLPSGANVLTF.

The sample holds many counts of this clonotype. The rearrangement links TRBV12-3 or TRBV12-4 to TRBJ2-3; D remains ambiguous. The ends were cut back, 5 bases at V and 6 bases at J, with 18 bases in the middle. The CDR3 runs 15 residues. Written as DNA, the CDR3 is TGTGCCAGCAGTGACCGGGCCAAGGGATCCGATACGCAGTATTTT. Encoded protein: CASSDRAKGSDTQYF.

This clonotype has a count of ten or more. The DNA of the CDR3 is TGTGCCAGCAGCTTAGCTTTTTCACGCGGAAGCTCCTACAATGAGCAGTTCTTC. It translates to CASSLAFSRGSSYNEQFF. The chain employs TRBV7-2 and TRBJ2-1; D unclear. The CDR3 runs 18 residues. Per germline, CDR1 SGHTA and CDR2 FQGNSA. The ends were cut back, 0 bases at V and 0 bases at J, with 15 bases in the middle.

This clonotype has ten or more counts. The chain couples TRBV5-1 to TRBJ2-5; a possible D gene is TRBD1 (6 bases). This CDR3 contains 15 residues. Germline loops: CDR1 SGHRS, CDR2 YFSETQ. V gave up 4 bases and J gave up 2 bases, with 15 bases separating them. CDR3 residues: CASSTMTGRQETQYF. DNA for the CDR3: TGCGCCAGCAGCACCATGACAGGAAGACAAGAGACCCAGTACTTC.

A note on this clonotype: This is likely a read error, given that the CDR3 carries no conserved phenylalanine or tryptophan at its end. The V call is TRBV18, the J call TRBJ2-2; 7 bases line up with TRBD1. The CDR3 extends over 15 amino acids. CDR1 and CDR2 (germline): KGHSH, LQKENI. V shed 2 bases and J 0 bases; nucleotides not matched to a gene: 0. The CDR3 loop is CASSPGTANTGELFC. DNA of the CDR3: TGTGCCAGCTCACCAGGGACAGCGAACACCGGGGAGCTGTTTTGT.

This clonotype came up many times. V is TRBV5-1 and J is TRBJ2-3; TRBD1 might be the D (6 bases). Germline V CDR1 and CDR2: SGHRS, YFSETQ. Trimming took 0 bases from V and 2 from J, leaving 13 bases between them. This CDR3 contains 16 residues. This CDR3 is CASSLGGAGDTDTQYF. CDR3 DNA sequence: TGCGCCAGCAGCTTGGGAGGGGCAGGGGACACAGATACGCAGTATTTT. The whole variable domain, filled in from reference TRBV5-1 and TRBJ2-3, reads KAGVTQTPRYLIKTRGQQVTLSCSPISGHRSVSWYQQTPGQGLQFLFEYFSETQRNKGNFPGRFSGRQFSNSRSEMNVSTLELGDSALYLCASSLGGAGDTDTQYFGPGTRLTVL.

This clonotype was seen ten or more times. The V call is TRBV20-1, the J call TRBJ2-7; D is possibly TRBD2 (6 bases). V was cut by 3 bases and J by 7 bases, with 19 bases left in between. Germline values: CDR1 DFQATT, CDR2 SNEGSKA (reference sequence). The CDR3 runs 14 residues. The CDR3 coding sequence is TGCAGTGCTAGGTCTCGCGGGAACCCGGGGGAGCAGTACTTC. It is translated as CSARSRGNPGEQYF.

The chain has TRBV2 and TRBJ1-5; 10 nucleotides match TRBD1. J gave up 5 bases and V 6 bases, and 4 bases lay outside the gene matches. This CDR3 is 14 amino acids long. The germline V gene has CDR1 SNHLY and CDR2 FYNNEI. DNA of the CDR3: TGTGCCAGCAGGGTGGACAGGGGGTATCAGCCCCAGCATTTT. Its translation is CASRVDRGYQPQHF.

Many counts were recorded for this clonotype. This rearrangement joins TRBV29-1 to TRBJ2-1; D perhaps matches TRBD1 (6 bases). This CDR3 is 15 amino acids long. Looked up from germline, CDR1 is SQVTM and CDR2 is ANQGSEA. V was pared by 2 bases and J by 8 bases, with 19 bases between. CDR3 nucleotides: TGCAGCGTTGAACAGGGGCGAGGCCGTGGGGATGAGCAGTTCTTC. Amino acid sequence: CSVEQGRGRGDEQFF.

This clonotype was counted at least ten times. The chain is built from TRBV24-1 and TRBJ2-5; 7 positions match TRBD1. Losses at the gene ends were 6 bases for V and 4 bases for J; bases not matched to a gene: 13. The CDR3 runs 16 residues. From germline, CDR1 is KGHDR and CDR2 SFDVKD. The CDR3 spells CATSPRTGEDGETQYF. The CDR3 DNA reads TGTGCCACCAGTCCCCGCACAGGGGAAGATGGAGAGACCCAGTACTTC.

This clonotype was counted ten times or more. This chain joins TRBV20-1 and TRBJ2-1, with 8 bases matching TRBD2. Trimming cost V 0 bases and J 4 bases; bases outside gene matches: 11. The CDR3 is made up of 17 amino acids. Looked up from germline, CDR1 is DFQATT and CDR2 is SNEGSKA (reference sequence). CDR3 region: CSARDPRLAGPYNEQFF. DNA for the CDR3: TGCAGTGCTAGAGATCCTCGCCTAGCGGGTCCATACAATGAGCAGTTCTTC.

For the CDR3, the DNA is TGTGCCAGTAGTATCCGACAGGGAGGCAATCAGCCCCAGCATTTT. Translation: CASSIRQGGNQPQHF. The genes are TRBV19 and TRBJ1-5; 7 nucleotides align to TRBD1. The CDR3 consists of 15 residues. With 3 bases clipped from V and 2 bases from J, the junction kept 4 bases outside the gene matches. Germline CDR1 reads LNHDA; CDR2 reads SQIVND (reference sequence).

In its sample, this clonotype was seen many times. The chain is built from TRBV12-3 or TRBV12-4 and TRBJ2-3; no definite D call. This CDR3 contains 12 residues. V was shortened by 4 bases and J by 1 base, with 3 bases between the two germline ends. CDR3 bases: TGTGCCAGCAGTTACGGCACAGATACGCAGTATTTT. The encoded protein is CASSYGTDTQYF.

At least ten counts were recorded for this clonotype. V is TRBV29-1 and J is TRBJ2-6; D might be TRBD2 (5 bases). The germline V gene has CDR1 SQVTM and CDR2 ANQGSEA. The CDR3 runs to 12 residues. The V and J ends lost 6 bases and 2 bases respectively, with 5 bases between them. The chain's CDR3 is CSVGAGANVLTF. In DNA form, the CDR3 reads TGCAGCGTCGGGGCTGGGGCCAACGTCCTGACTTTC.

This clonotype was picked up a small number of times. The chain links TRBV5-6 to TRBJ2-5; tentatively, D is TRBD1 (6 bases). The V gene's germline CDR1 is SGHDT and CDR2 YYEEEE. CDR3 size: 13 residues. Trimming took off 7 bases at V and 6 bases at J, with 16 bases between the two ends. The CDR3 sequence: CASSHGQGKTQYF. The CDR3 DNA reads TGTGCCAGCTCACATGGGCAGGGGAAGACCCAGTACTTC.

A few counts support this clonotype. The chain links TRBV18 to TRBJ1-4, with TRBD1 identical over 7 bases. V was clipped by 5 bases and J by 7 bases; unmatched bases: 4. Germline values: CDR1 KGHSH, CDR2 LQKENI. This CDR3 contains 13 residues. CDR3 protein: CASSKGASEKLFF. CDR3 nucleotides: TGTGCCAGCTCAAAGGGGGCGAGTGAAAAACTGTTTTTT.

This sequence joins TRBV24-1 and TRBJ2-5, with a weak D call TRBD1 (6 bases). CDR3 length equals 15 residues. Germline CDR1 and CDR2: KGHDR and SFDVKD. The V and J ends lost 3 bases and 0 bases respectively, with 10 bases between them. CDR3 DNA: TGTGCCACCAGTGATCCTGACAGGTACCAAGAGACCCAGTACTTC. It encodes CATSDPDRYQETQYF.

This clonotype has more than one count but fewer than ten. J is TRBJ2-7 and V is TRBV7-2; TRBD1 matches at 7 bases. CDR1 is SGHTA, CDR2 FQGNSA, per germline. The ends lost 5 bases at V and 4 bases at J; junction bases unmatched: 8. The CDR3 sequence is 14 residues long. The chain's CDR3 is CASSQGQSTYEQYF. In DNA form, the CDR3 reads TGTGCCAGCAGCCAGGGACAGAGCACGTACGAGCAGTACTTC.